Listed below are T cell receptor beta chains from one sample, sequenced in a study of CD8+CD57+ T cells in acquired aplastic anemia. TCRdb analysed the reads with MiXCR anew, one entry per CDR3 protein. The table has some 290,000 distinct CDR3 sequences, roughly half seen once; the top ten hold less than 10%. The sample consisted of sorted CD4+, CD8+, or CD8+CD57+ T cells (not recorded which) from PBMCs. These receptors all come from a human donor with severe aplastic anemia or a healthy control (not recorded which). The CDR3 runs from the conserved cysteine through the conserved F or W. A D gene is named only where the DNA matches it firmly. Rows give clone size only sometimes, using once, few, many, or a class for an expanded clone.

many	TRBD1	TRBV12-5	TRBJ2-1	TGTGCTAGTGGCCCGGACAGGGCGAACAATGAGCAGTTCTTC	CASGPDRANNEQFF
NA	TRBD1	TRBV3-1	TRBJ2-2	TGTGCCAGCAGCCATGGGACAGGGTTCACCGGGGAGCTGTTTTTT	CASSHGTGFTGELFF
NA	TRBD1	TRBV9	TRBJ2-7	TGTGCCAGCAGCGAAAGACAGGGGTCCTACGAGCAGTACTTC	CASSERQGSYEQYF
NA	NA	TRBV7-2	TRBJ2-5	TGTGCCAGCAGCTTACCCGGCGGGACCCAGTACTTC	CASSLPGGTQYF
many	NA	TRBV20-1	TRBJ2-1	TGCAGTGCTTACCGGATGACGAGCGATGAGCAGTTCTTC	CSAYRMTSDEQFF
NA	NA	TRBV2	TRBJ1-6	TGTGCCAGCAGATTTTTTAGCTCCTATAATTCACCCCTCCACTTT	CASRFFSSYNSPLHF
NA	TRBD1	TRBV5-1	TRBJ2-7	TGCGCCAGCGGACAGGGGCCAGCCCTCTACGAGCAGTACTTC	CASGQGPALYEQYF
NA	NA	TRBV10-3	TRBJ1-1	TGTGCCATCAGTGAACCGGGACTGAACACTGAAGCTTTCTTT	CAISEPGLNTEAFF
few	NA	TRBV7-8	TRBJ2-7	TGTGCCAGCAGCCGGGAGGGGGCGCATCCCTACGAGCAGTACTTC	CASSREGAHPYEQYF
NA	NA	TRBV5-4	TRBJ1-1	TGTGCCAGCAGTTCTGGGGGCATGGTGAACACTGAAGCTTTCTTT	CASSSGGMVNTEAFF
NA	NA	TRBV9	TRBJ1-6	TGTGCCAGCAGCGTAGTACAGGGTGTAGCCCTCCACTTT	CASSVVQGVALHF
NA	NA	TRBV19	TRBJ2-1	TGTGCCAGTAGTATAGATGGGGGACTCAGCTCCTACAATGAGCAGTTCTTC	CASSIDGGLSSYNEQFF
NA	NA	TRBV20-1	TRBJ2-1	TGCAGTGCCCAGGACATCAGCTCCTACAATGAGCAGTTCTTC	CSAQDISSYNEQFF
many	TRBD2	TRBV6-5	TRBJ2-7	TGTGCCAGCAGTTACTCTCGGGGGGGCGAGCAGTACTTC	CASSYSRGGEQYF
NA	NA	TRBV15	TRBJ1-5	TGTGCCACCAGCCAAAGGCGCCTCCTTAATCAGCCCCAGCATTTT	CATSQRRLLNQPQHF
few	TRBD2	TRBV7-9	TRBJ2-5	TGTGCCAGCAGCGTCCTAGCGGGCGACGAGACCCAGTACTTC	CASSVLAGDETQYF
NA	NA	TRBV7-2	TRBJ1-5	TGTGACAGCAGCTCCAGGGAAGTTCGGGGAAATCAGCCCCAGCATTTT	CDSSSREVRGNQPQHF
NA	TRBD1	TRBV5-1	TRBJ2-7	TGTGCCAGCAGCTTCTACTCCGGGACAGGGGGCGACGAGCAGTACTTC	CASSFYSGTGGDEQYF
many	TRBD1	TRBV5-6	TRBJ1-3	TGTGCCAGCAGCTTGAGGGGGACAGGAGGCACCATATATTTT	CASSLRGTGGTIYF
NA	NA	TRBV10-3	TRBJ1-1	TGTGCCATCAGTGAGTCGAAGGGGGGTAAGACTGAAGCTTTCTTT	CAISESKGGKTEAFF
few	TRBD2	TRBV12-3/TRBV12-4	TRBJ2-3	TGTGCCAGCAGTCCACTTAGCGGGGGGAGTCCGGGAGATACGCAGTATTTT	CASSPLSGGSPGDTQYF
many	NA	TRBV7-3	TRBJ2-2	TGTGCCAGCAGCTTTTATATATCGAACACCGGGGAGCTGTTTTTT	CASSFYISNTGELFF
NA	TRBD1	TRBV10-3	TRBJ2-7	TGTGCCAACCGCCGGGACAGGGGGCCCTACGAGCAGTACTTC	CANRRDRGPYEQYF
many	NA	TRBV10-3	TRBJ2-3	TGTGCCATCGGTGAGTCAGATACGCAGTATTTT	CAIGESDTQYF
many	NA	TRBV24-1	TRBJ2-5	TGTGCCACCAGTGGTGCCAGTTCTGGGACCCAGTACTTC	CATSGASSGTQYF
many	NA	TRBV19	TRBJ2-3	TGTGCCAGTAGTATAGTAGGCACAGATACGCAGTATTTT	CASSIVGTDTQYF
NA	TRBD1	TRBV7-8	TRBJ2-7	TGTGCCAGCAGCTCGGACAGGGCGCCCTACGAGCAGTACTTC	CASSSDRAPYEQYF
NA	NA	TRBV3-1	TRBJ2-3	TGTGCCAGCAGCCAAGAACCCGGTCAAAGGGGGGGCGCAGATACGCAGTATTTT	CASSQEPGQRGGADTQYF
many	NA	TRBV6-5	TRBJ1-2	TGTGCCAGCAGTTACTCGGGCGCGGGGGGCGCAGGCTATGGCTACACCTTC	CASSYSGAGGAGYGYTF
many	TRBD2	TRBV7-2	TRBJ2-7	TGTGCCAGCAGCAGGACTAGCGGGGGCTCTGACTCCTACGAGCAGTACTTC	CASSRTSGGSDSYEQYF
NA	TRBD1	TRBV15	TRBJ2-2	TGTGCCACTCGACAGGGGGCGCCGAACACCGGGGAGCTGTTTTTT	CATRQGAPNTGELFF
many	NA	TRBV12-3/TRBV12-4	TRBJ1-5	TGTGCCAGCAGTTTACAATTGGTGGGGGGGCCCCAGCATTTT	CASSLQLVGGPQHF
NA	TRBD1	TRBV11-2	TRBJ1-1	TGTGCCAGCAGGGGGACAGGGGTCGAAGCTTTCTTT	CASRGTGVEAFF
NA	NA	TRBV7-9	TRBJ2-7	TGTGCCAGCAGCTTAGATGCAGGGACCTACGAGCAGTACTTC	CASSLDAGTYEQYF
NA	NA	TRBV2	TRBJ1-4	TGTGCCAGCAGAAGGGACGGTGAAAAACTGTTTTTT	CASRRDGEKLFF
many	NA	TRBV10-3	TRBJ1-1	TGTGCCATCAGTGAGTCTGAAGGGCAGCTGAACACTGAAGCTTTCTTT	CAISESEGQLNTEAFF
many	NA	TRBV2	TRBJ1-5	TGTGCCAGCAGTCCCAAGAACCACAGGGAAACTCAGCCCCAGCATTTT	CASSPKNHRETQPQHF
many	NA	TRBV5-8	TRBJ1-2	TGTGCCAGCAGCTTGGGTGGGTTAGGTGGCTACACCTTC	CASSLGGLGGYTF
NA	TRBD2	TRBV7-6	TRBJ2-3	TGTGCCAGCAGCCGTACCATAGCGGGGGGGCGCACAGATACGCAGTATTTT	CASSRTIAGGRTDTQYF
few	TRBD1	TRBV27	TRBJ1-2	TGTGCCAGCAGTTTATTTAGGGGACAGGGGGCTTATGGCTACACCTTC	CASSLFRGQGAYGYTF
many	TRBD1	TRBV5-1	TRBJ2-1	TGCGCCAGCAGCCGCTCCACGACAGGGGGGACGAGCTCGTTGAATGGACGACAGTTCTTC	CASSRSTTGGTSSLNGRQFF
NA	NA	TRBV2	TRBJ1-2	TGTGCCAGCACGGACTGGGGGGCTCAGAACTATGGCTACACCTTC	CASTDWGAQNYGYTF
many	NA	TRBV20-1	TRBJ1-1	TGCAGTGCCCGGGGGCACACTGAAGCTTTCTTT	CSARGHTEAFF
NA	NA	TRBV6-5	TRBJ2-7	TGTGCCAGCAGTTACGGAGGGACGGGTTACGAGCAGTACTTC	CASSYGGTGYEQYF
once	TRBD2	TRBV9	TRBJ2-5	TGTGCCAGCAGCGTTTTAGCGGGGCGATTCCAAGAGACCCAGTACTTC	CASSVLAGRFQETQYF
many	TRBD1	TRBV7-6	TRBJ1-1	TGTGCCAGCAGCTTAGAAAGGGGCAGGGGGCGAAGCGCTGAAGCTTTCTTT	CASSLERGRGRSAEAFF
NA	TRBD1	TRBV10-3	TRBJ1-2	TGTGCCATCACCATAGGACAGGGGGCAAACTATGGCTACACCTTC	CAITIGQGANYGYTF
few	NA	TRBV7-3	TRBJ1-2	TGTGCCAGCAGCGTTGTCGAAACTTATGGCTACACCTTC	CASSVVETYGYTF
NA	NA	TRBV2	TRBJ1-2	TGTGCCAGCAGTCGGGGCCTCTATGGCTACACCTTC	CASSRGLYGYTF
many	NA	TRBV15	TRBJ1-4	TGTGCCACCAGCACGAGAAGGCCAACTAATGAAAAACTGTTTTTT	CATSTRRPTNEKLFF
NA	NA	TRBV9	TRBJ1-2	TGTGCCAGCAGCGTAGGAGATACCAACTATGGCTACACCTTC	CASSVGDTNYGYTF